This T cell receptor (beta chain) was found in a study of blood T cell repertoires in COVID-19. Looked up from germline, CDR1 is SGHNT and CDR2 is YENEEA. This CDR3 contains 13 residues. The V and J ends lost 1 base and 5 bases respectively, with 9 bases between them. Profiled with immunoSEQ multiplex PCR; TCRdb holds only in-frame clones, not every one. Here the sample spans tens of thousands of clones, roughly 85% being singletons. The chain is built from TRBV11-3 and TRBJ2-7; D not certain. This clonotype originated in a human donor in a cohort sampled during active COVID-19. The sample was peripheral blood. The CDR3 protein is CASSLGPKHEQYF. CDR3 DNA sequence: TGTGCCAGCAGCTTAGGTCCAAAGCACGAGCAGTACTTC.